This T cell receptor beta chain appears in the sequencing data of a study of OX40 agonist ivuxolimab in advanced cancers. Points from the study as a whole: At doses 0.1 to 3.0 mg/kg, CD4+ and CD8+ clones expanded.

Method: immunoSEQ multiplex PCR; TCRdb's copy keeps in-frame clones and lacks some. In the table there are under 20,000 clones, approximately 82% of which are singletons. V shed 8 bases and J shed 2 bases, with 10 bases lying between them. CDR3 length: 13 amino acids. Per germline, CDR1 MNHNY and CDR2 SVGAGI (reference sequence). With regard to this clone: Its specificity is unknown.

Anyone with autoimmune disease history or systemic immunosuppression was excluded. The genes are TRBV6-6 and TRBJ2-1; D not resolved. This TCR derives from an adult with an advanced solid tumor such as melanoma, head and neck, liver or kidney cancer. The sequencing used CD4+ or CD8+ T cells sorted from blood, collected in a trial of the OX40 agonist ivuxolimab. CDR3 sequence reads: CASGFTTYNEQFF. CDR3 bases: TGTGCCAGCGGGTTTACCACCTACAATGAGCAGTTCTTC.